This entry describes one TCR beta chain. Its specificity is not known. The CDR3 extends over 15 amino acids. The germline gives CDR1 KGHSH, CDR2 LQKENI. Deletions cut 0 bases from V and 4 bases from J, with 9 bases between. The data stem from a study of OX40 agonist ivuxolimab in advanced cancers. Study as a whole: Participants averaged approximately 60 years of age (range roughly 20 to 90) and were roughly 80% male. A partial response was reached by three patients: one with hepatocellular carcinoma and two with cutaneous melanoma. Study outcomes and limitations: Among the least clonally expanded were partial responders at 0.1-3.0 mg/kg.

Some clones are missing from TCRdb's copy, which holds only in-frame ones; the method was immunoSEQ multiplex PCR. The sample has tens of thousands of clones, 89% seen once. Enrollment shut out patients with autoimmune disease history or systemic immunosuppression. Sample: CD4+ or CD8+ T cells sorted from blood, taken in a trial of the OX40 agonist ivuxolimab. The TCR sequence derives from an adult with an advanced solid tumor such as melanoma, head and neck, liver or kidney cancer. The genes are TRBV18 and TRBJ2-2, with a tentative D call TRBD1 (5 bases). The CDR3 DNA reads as TGTGCCAGCTCACCACCGGGGCGCGTCACCGGGGAGCTGTTTTTT. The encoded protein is CASSPPGRVTGELFF. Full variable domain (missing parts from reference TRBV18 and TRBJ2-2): NAGVMQNPRHLVRRRGQEARLRCSPMKGHSHVYWYRQLPEEGLKFMVYLQKENIIDESGMPKERFSAEFPKEGPSILRIQQVVRGDSAAYFCASSPPGRVTGELFFGEGSRLTVL.